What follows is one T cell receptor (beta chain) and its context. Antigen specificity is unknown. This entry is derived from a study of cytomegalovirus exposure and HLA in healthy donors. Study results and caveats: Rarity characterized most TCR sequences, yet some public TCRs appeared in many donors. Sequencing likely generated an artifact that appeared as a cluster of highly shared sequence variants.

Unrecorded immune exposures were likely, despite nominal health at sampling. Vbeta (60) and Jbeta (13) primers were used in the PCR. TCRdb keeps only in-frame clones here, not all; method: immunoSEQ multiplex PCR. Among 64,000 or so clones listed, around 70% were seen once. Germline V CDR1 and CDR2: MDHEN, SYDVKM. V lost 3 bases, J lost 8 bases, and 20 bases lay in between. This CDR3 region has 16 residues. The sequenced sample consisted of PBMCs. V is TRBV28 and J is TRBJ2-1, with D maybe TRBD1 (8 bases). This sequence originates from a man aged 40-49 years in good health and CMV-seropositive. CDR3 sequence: CASSLPGQGRGDEQFF. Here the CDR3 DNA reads TGTGCCAGCAGTTTGCCAGGACAGGGTCGGGGGGATGAGCAGTTCTTC.